The 23 T cell receptor delta chains presented below share a single source sample, sequenced in a study of gamma-delta chains in newborns, infants, children. TCRdb re-called the reads through CATT. The sample yields some 4,000 delta-chain clones, around 3.1% seen once. The sample consisted of blood. The source is a child who was a newborn, infant or young child, either healthy, febrile or measles-vaccinated (not recorded which).

As for this clone: The TCRdb record carries a much larger clone's protein, which differs from this DNA's translation at residue 8; a read error is the likely cause, and the protein listed here is the DNA translation. CDR3 nucleotide sequence: TGTGCCTGTGACTGGGGGAGCCCCTGGGACACCCGACAGATGTTTTTC. It yields the protein CACDWGSPWDTRQMFF. The chain combines TRDV2 with TRDJ3, with 7 bases fitting TRDD3. Germline values: CDR1 GEAIGNYY, CDR2 EKD. CDR3 length: 16 residues. The junction had 3 bases not matched to a gene; V was cut back by 3 bases and J by 2 bases.

With respect to this clone: TCRdb has a much larger clone's protein, which differs at residue 7 from the translation of this DNA, likely because of a read error; what is shown is the protein translated from the DNA. V and J are TRDV2 and TRDJ3; D perhaps matches TRDD3 (6 bases). The CDR3 consists of 20 residues. V was pared by 1 base and J by 0 bases, with 18 bases between. The germline gives CDR1 GEAIGNYY, CDR2 EKD. In nucleotides, the CDR3 is TGTGCCTGTGACACGCTGGTGGATACTCTTAACTCCTGGGACACCCGACAGATGTTTTTC. This codes for CACDTLVDTLNSWDTRQMFF.

This clone came up a few times. The TCRdb protein comes from a much larger clone and disagrees with this DNA's translation at residue 8, likely due to a read error; the protein given here is derived from the DNA. The chain carries TRDV2 and TRDJ2; D may be TRDD3 (6 bases). This CDR3 contains 15 residues. V was clipped by 0 bases and J by 4 bases, with 11 bases between them. CDR1 GEAIGNYY and CDR2 EKD come from the germline V gene. CDR3 nucleotide sequence: TGTGCCTGTGACACCGTGGGGGCTACGACAGCACAACTCTTCTTT. Amino acids: CACDTVGATTAQLFF.

This clone came up a few times. A far larger clone differs by one base, so this is likely a read error. This chain connects TRDV2 to TRDJ3; 9 positions match TRDD3. Germline V gene sequence: CDR1 GEAIGNYY, CDR2 EKD. The CDR3 totals 16 residues. The CDR3 loop is CACDPTGIRDTRRMFF. The CDR3 nucleotides are TGTGCCTGTGACCCAACGGGGATACGGGACACCCGACGGATGTTTTTC.

In this sample, this clone turned up many times. A much larger clone sits a single nucleotide away, making a read error possible. The V and J genes are TRDV2 and TRDJ1; 10 bases fit TRDD3. The CDR3 is 14 amino acids. V shed 3 bases, J shed 2 bases, and the junction held 2 bases outside the gene matches. The germline V gene encodes CDR1 GEAIGNYY and CDR2 EKD. The CDR3 is CACDPLGDTDKLIF. In nucleotides, the CDR3 is TGTGCCTGTGACCCACTGGGGGATACCGATAAACTCATCTTT.

Concerning this clone: The TCRdb record carries a much larger clone's protein, which differs from this DNA's translation at residue 10; a read error is the likely cause, and the protein listed here is the DNA translation. V is TRDV2 and J is TRDJ3; 7 nucleotides line up with TRDD3. Germline trimming cut 3 bases from V and 2 bases from J; bases unmatched to any gene: 9. Germline V lookup: CDR1 GEAIGNYY, CDR2 EKD. The CDR3 has 18 residues. The CDR3 loop reads CACDAVGDLPWDTRQMFF. The CDR3 nucleotides are TGTGCCTGTGACGCGGTGGGGGACCTCCCCTGGGACACCCGACAGATGTTTTTC.

This clone has more than one count but fewer than ten. A read error likely explains this, since a far larger clone differs by one base. The chain couples TRDV2 to TRDJ1; 8 bases match TRDD3. The V segment lost 3 bases and the J segment 0 bases; nucleotides outside the gene matches: 5. Germline CDR1 reads GEAIGNYY; CDR2 reads EKD. The CDR3 extends over 15 amino acids. This chain's CDR3 is CACDAVGGYTDKLIF. In nucleotides, the CDR3 is TGTGCCTGTGACGCCGTTGGGGGATACACCGATAAACTCATCTTT.

This clone has more than one count but fewer than ten. This likely came from a read error, as a far larger clone is one base away. This CDR3 is also generated by other DNA sequences in the sample. This rearrangement joins TRDV2 to TRDJ3, with TRDD3 identical over 11 bases. Per the germline V gene, CDR1 is GEAIGNYY and CDR2 is EKD. The CDR3 totals 19 residues. The CDR3 nucleotides are TGTGCCTGTGACACCGTACTGGGGGATAGCTCCTGGGACACCCGACAGATGTTCTTC. Translating gives CACDTVLGDSSWDTRQMFF.

In this sample, this clone is large. Other nucleotide sequences from this sample produce the same CDR3. The rearrangement links TRDV2 to TRDJ3, with 7 bases that match TRDD3. From germline, CDR1 is GEAIGNYY and CDR2 EKD. The CDR3 extends over 16 amino acids. The J segment lost 2 bases and the V segment lost 5 bases, leaving 5 bases of the junction unmatched. The CDR3 reads CACAKDTPWDTRQMFF. The CDR3 DNA is TGTGCCTGTGCAAAGGATACGCCCTGGGACACCCGACAGATGTTTTTC.

This clone occurred a few times. A much larger clone lies one base from this, so it may be a read error. The chain links TRDV2 to TRDJ3; TRDD3 agrees at 10 bases. Per germline, CDR1 GEAIGNYY and CDR2 EKD. This CDR3 spans 21 amino acids. This CDR3 reads CACDPTVLGDRSSWGTRQMFF. The CDR3 DNA sequence: TGTGCCTGTGACCCTACCGTACTGGGGGATCGCTCCTCCTGGGGCACCCGACAGATGTTTTTC.

Concerning this clone: Possible read error: a much larger clone is one base away. The rearrangement links TRDV1 to TRDJ2, with 9 positions matching TRDD3. The germline gives CDR1 TSWWSYY, CDR2 QGS. This CDR3 spans 23 amino acids. J lost 4 bases, V lost 1 base, and 25 bases had no gene match. This chain's CDR3 is CALGEPALLPYWGRQSGTAQLFF. The DNA for the CDR3 is TGTGCTCTTGGGGAACCGGCACTCCTCCCGTACTGGGGGAGACAATCCGGGACAGCACAACTCTTCTTT.

A remark on this clone: TCRdb pairs this DNA with a much larger clone's protein that differs at residue 16, likely a read error; the protein shown was translated from the DNA. The rearrangement joins TRDV2 to TRDJ3, with TRDD3 matching 11 bases. Germline V CDR1 and CDR2: GEAIGNYY, EKD. There are 18 residues in the CDR3. The CDR3 nucleotides read TGTGCCTGTGACCTACTGGGGGATAGCTCCTGGGACACCCGACAGGTGTTTTTC. Translating it yields CACDLLGDSSWDTRQVFF.

The sample holds a few counts of this clone. Relative to the germline gene, one junction end is altered; a read error may explain this. The chain couples TRDV2 to TRDJ3; 7 positions agree with TRDD3. CDR3 length: 19 residues. Per germline, CDR1 GEAIGNYY and CDR2 EKD. Here the CDR3 reads CARDTGVYLSSWDTRQMFF. CDR3 DNA sequence: TGTGCCCGTGACACTGGGGTATACCTGAGCTCCTGGGACACCCGACAGATGTTTTTC.

This clone qualifies as medium-sized. Other DNA sequences in this sample translate to the same CDR3. V is TRDV2 and J is TRDJ3; 9 nucleotides agree with TRDD3. CDR3 length: 20 residues. CDR1 is GEAIGNYY and CDR2 is EKD in the germline V gene. Trimming cost V 0 bases and J 0 bases; bases outside gene matches: 8. CDR3 sequence (DNA): TGTGCCTGTGACACCGGGGGTACTGGGGGACCCTCCTGGGACACCCGACAGATGTTTTTC. Its translation is CACDTGGTGGPSWDTRQMFF.

Points on this clone: A read error is likely here: a far larger clone is one base away. The sample contains more than one DNA sequence encoding this CDR3. This chain uses TRDV2 with TRDJ3, with 11 bases identical to TRDD3. The CDR3 is 18 amino acids. The germline V gene has CDR1 GEAIGNYY and CDR2 EKD. This chain's CDR3 is CACDTGGYASWDTRQMFF. CDR3 DNA: TGTGCCTGTGACACTGGGGGATACGCCTCCTGGGACACCCGGCAGATGTTTTTC.

This clone was seen only a few times. This sequence may be a read error, since a much larger clone differs from it by one base. The sample has other DNA sequences that encode this CDR3 too. The J gene is TRDJ3, the V gene TRDV2; 8 nucleotides agree with TRDD3. There are 18 residues in the CDR3. Per germline, CDR1 GEAIGNYY and CDR2 EKD. The CDR3 loop reads CACDTGYASSWDTRQMFF. For the CDR3, the DNA is TGTGCCTGTGACACGGGATACGCTTCCTCCTGGGACACCCGACAGATGTTCTTC.

This clone was seen a handful of times. A far larger clone is a single base away, which makes a read error likely. This sample also contains other DNA sequences that code for the same CDR3. This rearrangement joins TRDV2 to TRDJ2, with 7 bases matching TRDD3. V lost 0 bases, J lost 1 base, and 4 bases stayed unmatched. Germline V CDR1 and CDR2: GEAIGNYY, EKD. CDR3 length equals 16 residues. In DNA, the CDR3 is TGTGCCTGTGACACCGTGGGGGACATTTTGACAGCACAACTCTTCTTT. Residues: CACDTVGDILTAQLFF.

This clone showed up just a few times. This may be a read error: a much more frequent sequence differs by one nucleotide. The rearrangement joins TRDV2 to TRDJ3; 9 nucleotides match TRDD3. CDR1 is GEAIGNYY and CDR2 is EKD in the germline V gene. The CDR3 is made up of 19 amino acids. The DNA of the CDR3 is TGTGCCTGTGACACCTACTGGGGGAAGAGCTCCTGGGACACCCGACAGGTGTTTTTC. The encoded protein is CACDTYWGKSSWDTRQVFF.

A note on this clone: A much larger clone differs by one base, so this may be a read error. The same CDR3 is also encoded by other DNA sequences in this sample. This chain links TRDV2 with TRDJ3, with a tentative D call TRDD3 (6 bases). Germline loops: CDR1 GEAIGNYY, CDR2 EKD. The CDR3 is 17 amino acids. Trimming removed 5 bases at V and 2 bases at J, with 15 bases between. CDR3: CACVPLTGTWDTRQMFF. CDR3 DNA: TGTGCCTGTGTCCCTCTAACTGGGACCTGGGACACCCGACAGATGTTTTTC.

In this sample, this clone turned up a few times. Given a much more abundant clone one base away, this may be a read error. The J gene is TRDJ3, the V gene TRDV2; 12 nucleotides line up with TRDD3. The germline V gene encodes CDR1 GEAIGNYY and CDR2 EKD. There are 19 residues in the CDR3. The CDR3 coding sequence is TGTGCCTATGACACTGGGGGATACCTAGACTCCTGGGACACCCGACAGATGTTTTTC. This codes for CAYDTGGYLDSWDTRQMFF.

About this clone: Given a far larger clone just one base away, this is likely a sequencing read error. Other DNA sequences in the sample encode the same CDR3. This chain links TRDV2 with TRDJ3; D gene uncertain. Germline V gives CDR1 GEAIGNYY, CDR2 EKD. This CDR3 region has 13 residues. Written as DNA, the CDR3 is TGTGCCTGTGACACCTGGGACACTCGACAGATGTTTTTC. Translating it yields CACDTWDTRQMFF.

Points on this clone: The TCRdb protein, from a much larger clone, departs from this DNA's translation at residue 4, likely by read error; the protein shown derives from the DNA. The chain employs TRDV2 and TRDJ3, with 9 bases matching TRDD3. The V and J ends lost 5 bases and 0 bases, in that order; junction bases with no gene match: 7. Germline V lookup: CDR1 GEAIGNYY, CDR2 EKD. The CDR3 consists of 18 residues. CDR3 sequence reads: CACGKILGDSWDTRQMFF. The DNA for the CDR3 is TGTGCCTGTGGCAAAATACTGGGGGACTCCTGGGACACCCGACAGATGTTTTTC.

Notes on this clone: A far larger clone lies a single base away; this is likely a read error. Other nucleotide sequences in the sample specify the same CDR3. The J gene is TRDJ3, the V gene TRDV2; 7 positions agree with TRDD3. The CDR3 consists of 18 residues. From germline, CDR1 is GEAIGNYY and CDR2 EKD. The CDR3 DNA reads TGTGCCTGTGACACCGGTTGGGGGAGCTCCTGGGACACCCGTCAGATGTTTTTC. Residues: CACDTGWGSSWDTRQMFF.